This TCR beta chain stems from a study of blood T cell repertoires in COVID-19 (dated by TCRdb to the early 2020s). Regarding the study in general: Samples from collaborators originated in the United States, Italy and Spain and spanned both the acute and convalescent phases of COVID-19. The samples were drawn from two sources: the first 160 participants of the ongoing ImmuneRACE study, and over 950 subjects contributed by 6 global collaborators. The repertoires were released in a freely available public database intended as a resource for research on the immune response to SARS-CoV-2. Deeply sampled blood TCRbeta repertoires from subjects exposed to, actively infected with, or recovered from COVID-19 were included in the dataset. The prospective study material was composed of cDNA or gDNA derived from T cells, B-cell-depleted T cells, or PBMCs. Sample metadata almost always included a de-identified subject ID, COVID-19 status, age in years and sex. Where HLA class I and class II types were available, the types were taken from metadata supplied by the sample provider, not from assay-based typing.

Turning to this clone: Its antigen has not been determined. No clone much larger than this one lies a single base away; base qualities are absent.

The collaborating institutions used their own protocols to collect whole blood in K2EDTA tubes. For TCRbeta analysis, collaborators shipped samples as frozen whole blood, isolated PBMCs, or DNA extracted from either of those sample types. The cysteine opens and the phenylalanine closes a CDR3 of 15 amino acids. CDR3 DNA is the only sequence kept; it has 45 bases, read in frame from the first base. Cut back by 6 bases and 8 bases, the V and J ends lie 23 bases apart. The immunoSEQ Assay, a bias-controlled multiplex PCR, was used to amplify TCRbeta CDR3 regions from genomic DNA. Concerning the study's data processing: Within the assay, amplification of reference gene primers was used to estimate how many nucleated cells each sample contained. To quantify the absolute abundance of each unique TCRbeta CDR3 rearrangement, sequence reads were collapsed and filtered. For each sample, productive Simpson clonality was calculated by taking the square root of Simpson's diversity index across productive rearrangements. TCRdb limited this immuneACCESS table to in-frame rearrangements with V and J called. A share of clones is missing; checked studies link under half to unresolved V genes, and the rest is unexplained. V and J calls and clone size are given by that table; D and trimming were obtained from the DNA. For this sample the table gives over 50,000 clones, of which 86% were detected only once. Over 9.5% of the sample comes from the top ten.

The research as a whole found: The quantity of clinical and demographic metadata differed by source and by participant and was supplied without curation.

Material for sequencing was peripheral blood. The rearranged segments are TRBV6-7 and TRBJ2-7; matching of 5 bases hints at TRBD1 as the D gene. TRBV6-7 is recorded as an ORF, its role being uncertain. This clonotype originated in a man between 65 and 85 years old with active COVID-19. This receptor has the CDR3 CASRALATASTQQYF. The bases are TGTGCCAGCAGGGCCCTTGCGACAGCCTCTACGCAGCAGTACTTC.